Below are 25 T cell receptor beta chains sequenced from a single sample in a study of blood T cell repertoires in COVID-19. Assay: immunoSEQ multiplex PCR; the TCRdb copy retains only in-frame clones and omits some. Of over 250,000 clones detected, roughly 83% appear once; the ten largest clones hold about 1.6%. The specimen was peripheral blood. These receptor sequences come from a human donor with COVID-19, enrolled during active disease. The donor label of this sample is uncertain.

In this sample, this clone turned up once. This chain joins TRBV28 and TRBJ2-1; no reliable D call. The V end was cut by 7 bases, the J end by 3 bases, with 13 bases between. This CDR3 contains 14 residues. Germline CDR1 MDHEN, CDR2 SYDVKM. CDR3 in amino acids: CASIGRLLYNEQFF. As DNA, the CDR3 is TGTGCCAGCATCGGCAGGCTACTCTACAATGAGCAGTTCTTC.

The CDR3 coding sequence is TGTGCCAGCAGCTTTAGACAGGGGGCCTACCCGCGGGGCACTGAAGCTTTCTTT. Amino acid sequence: CASSFRQGAYPRGTEAFF. The chain couples TRBV11-2 to TRBJ1-1, with 10 positions matching TRBD1. The CDR3 covers 18 residues. Germline loops: CDR1 SGHAT, CDR2 FQNNGV. Trimming at V came to 3 bases and at J to 4 bases, leaving 14 bases not matched to a gene.

The chain uses TRBV18 and TRBJ2-5; 8 bases are a match to TRBD1. Germline CDR1 reads KGHSH; CDR2 reads LQKENI. The V and J ends lost 4 bases and 5 bases, in that order; junction bases with no gene match: 9. The CDR3 is made up of 15 amino acids. The DNA for the CDR3 is TGTGCCAGCTCACTATCAGGGGGCAGGTCGGAGACCCAGTACTTC. Amino acids: CASSLSGGRSETQYF.

This sequence joins TRBV29-1 and TRBJ2-5, with a weak D call TRBD2 (6 bases). The germline V and J ends were trimmed by 4 bases and 2 bases, with 17 bases remaining between them. Germline V gene lookup returns CDR1 SQVTM and CDR2 ANQGSEA. This CDR3 region has 15 residues. The CDR3: CSVAGGLGLQETQYF. For the CDR3, the DNA is TGCAGCGTTGCCGGGGGATTAGGGTTACAAGAGACCCAGTACTTC.

The V and J genes are TRBV6-5 and TRBJ1-4; D is unclear. CDR1 and CDR2 (germline): MNHEY, SVGAGI. This CDR3 is 15 amino acids long. Trimming pared 2 bases from V and 0 bases from J, leaving 7 bases between. The CDR3 sequence: CASSYHGATNEKLFF. In DNA, the CDR3 is TGTGCCAGCAGTTACCACGGTGCAACTAATGAAAAACTGTTTTTT.

This chain connects TRBV6-5 to TRBJ2-7, with D perhaps matching TRBD2 (5 bases). CDR1 MNHEY and CDR2 SVGAGI come from the germline V gene. The CDR3 runs to 13 residues. Trimming pared 6 bases from V and 6 bases from J, leaving 15 bases between. CDR3 sequence reads: CASRASTRVEQYF. The DNA of the CDR3 is TGTGCCAGCAGGGCCTCTACGAGGGTCGAGCAGTACTTC.

CDR3 nucleotides: TGTGCCAGCAGGATATCCGGAGCCTTCTCTGGAAACACCATATATTTT. Residues: CASRISGAFSGNTIYF. The chain recombines TRBV7-8 with TRBJ1-3; the D is unclear. The CDR3 has 16 amino acids. V shed 6 bases and J shed 0 bases, with 15 bases lying between them. The V gene's germline CDR1 is SGHVS and CDR2 FQNEAQ.

The CDR3 loop is CSVGGTSGSVNEQFF. Written as DNA, the CDR3 is TGCAGCGTTGGGGGGACTAGCGGGAGTGTTAATGAGCAGTTCTTC. The J gene is TRBJ2-1, the V gene TRBV29-1; 14 nucleotides match TRBD2. The germline gives CDR1 SQVTM, CDR2 ANQGSEA. CDR3 length equals 15 residues. V shed 4 bases, J shed 7 bases, and the junction held 6 bases outside the gene matches.

This clone came up once. The chain recombines TRBV29-1 with TRBJ2-3; no reliable D call. This CDR3 comprises 12 residues. CDR1 is SQVTM, CDR2 ANQGSEA, per germline. Trimming shortened V by 5 bases and J by 2 bases, and 8 bases separated the two germline ends. The CDR3 loop is CSVLAFTDTQYF. In DNA, the CDR3 is TGCAGCGTTCTGGCCTTCACAGATACGCAGTATTTT.

The chain is built from TRBV4-3 and TRBJ1-4; D is perhaps TRBD1 (5 bases). CDR1 and CDR2 (germline): LGHNA, YSLEER. The CDR3 extends over 15 amino acids. V gave up 5 bases and J gave up 7 bases, with 17 bases separating them. The CDR3 protein is CASSSDKGDSEKLFF. CDR3 coding DNA: TGCGCCAGCAGCAGCGACAAGGGTGACAGTGAAAAACTGTTTTTT.

CDR3 protein: CASSRGDRIDGELFF. In DNA form, the CDR3 reads TGTGCCAGCAGCAGAGGGGACAGGATTGACGGGGAGCTGTTTTTT. The V gene is TRBV7-3, the J gene TRBJ2-2; 8 bases match TRBD1. The CDR3 covers 15 residues. The J segment lost 7 bases and the V segment lost 5 bases, leaving 9 bases of the junction unmatched. Germline V gives CDR1 SGHTA, CDR2 FQGTGA.

The chain carries TRBV5-1 and TRBJ1-1; 7 bases match TRBD1. Trimming removed 6 bases from V and 4 bases from J; junction bases left unmatched: 15. CDR3 length equals 16 residues. Per the germline V gene, CDR1 is SGHRS and CDR2 is YFSETQ. The CDR3: CASTRGGARGSTEAFF. CDR3 in DNA: TGCGCCAGCACCCGAGGGGGCGCACGGGGGTCCACTGAAGCTTTCTTT.

J is TRBJ1-1 and V is TRBV5-1; unclear D gene. The CDR3 runs 15 residues. Trimming removed 2 bases from V and 0 bases from J, with 11 bases in between. Germline assignment: CDR1 SGHRS and CDR2 YFSETQ. Here the CDR3 DNA reads TGCGCCAGCAGCTTACTACAAAGTGTGAACACTGAAGCTTTCTTT. It encodes CASSLLQSVNTEAFF.

CDR3 in amino acids: CASERTSSSYNEQFF. The CDR3 DNA reads TGTGCCAGTGAGAGGACTAGTTCGTCCTACAATGAGCAGTTCTTC. This chain connects TRBV6-5 to TRBJ2-1, with TRBD2 matching 7 bases. The CDR3 runs to 15 residues. J lost 1 base, V lost 9 bases, and 9 bases had no gene match. CDR1 and CDR2 (germline): MNHEY, SVGAGI.

The table lists this clone with a count of one. The chain carries TRBV19 and TRBJ2-1, with D maybe TRBD1 (6 bases). The CDR3 covers 16 residues. V shed 6 bases and J shed 0 bases, with 15 bases lying between them. Looked up from germline, CDR1 is LNHDA and CDR2 is SQIVND (reference sequence). CDR3 in DNA: TGTGCCAGTAGCCCGAGGACAGCACTCTCCTACAATGAGCAGTTCTTC. It codes for CASSPRTALSYNEQFF.

CDR3 region: CATSRRQGAGNEQFF. The CDR3 bases are TGTGCCACCAGCAGGAGACAGGGGGCGGGAAATGAGCAGTTCTTC. This chain links TRBV15 with TRBJ2-1; the match to TRBD1 covers 10 bases. This CDR3 is 15 amino acids long. CDR1 and CDR2 from the germline V gene are LNHNV and YYDKDF (reference sequence). V lost 3 bases, J lost 7 bases, and 6 bases stayed unmatched.

The J gene is TRBJ1-2, the V gene TRBV28; 8 bases map to TRBD1. The CDR3 consists of 18 residues. V lost 3 bases to trimming and J lost 3 bases; unmatched junction nucleotides: 15. Germline lookup yields CDR1 MDHEN and CDR2 SYDVKM. CDR3 sequence: CASSFSVVGRGLDYGYTF. The CDR3 region has the DNA TGTGCCAGCAGTTTTTCGGTCGTGGGCAGGGGGCTTGACTATGGCTACACCTTC.

The rearrangement uses TRBV7-3 and TRBJ2-2, with D perhaps matching TRBD1 (5 bases). The V gene's germline CDR1 is SGHTA and CDR2 FQGTGA. The CDR3 is 17 residues long. V lost 4 bases and J 5 bases, leaving 20 bases between the germline ends. DNA for the CDR3: TGTGCCAGCAGCTGGGGTATGGGGCAGGGTTCGACCGGGGAGCTGTTTTTT. Its translation is CASSWGMGQGSTGELFF. The variable domain in full, with the rest retrieved from reference TRBV7-3 and TRBJ2-2, is GAGVSQTPSNKVTEKGKYVELRCDPISGHTALYWYRQSLGQGPEFLIYFQGTGAADDSGLPNDRFFAVRPEGSVSTLKIQRTERGDSAVYLCASSWGMGQGSTGELFFGEGSRLTVL.

This chain links TRBV30 with TRBJ2-1; 9 positions agree with TRBD2. V shed 2 bases, J shed 8 bases, and the junction held 7 bases outside the gene matches. The CDR3 runs to 14 residues. CDR1 is GTSNPN, CDR2 SVGIG, per germline (reference sequence). The CDR3 DNA is TGTGCCTGGAGTATGAAGCTAGCGGGATATGAGCAGTTCTTC. This sequence encodes CAWSMKLAGYEQFF.

The rearrangement links TRBV27 to TRBJ2-2, with TRBD2 matching over 9 bases. This CDR3 spans 16 amino acids. V trimming: 0 bases; J trimming: 5 bases; junction bases outside the gene matches: 4. Looked up from germline, CDR1 is MNHEY and CDR2 is SMNVEV (reference sequence). The CDR3 sequence is CASSLSEREETGELFF. CDR3 DNA: TGTGCCAGCAGTTTATCAGAGCGGGAGGAGACCGGGGAGCTGTTTTTT.

This chain uses TRBV5-4 with TRBJ2-6, with D possibly matching TRBD2 (6 bases). This CDR3 has 17 residues. Trimming took off 10 bases at V and 0 bases at J, with 20 bases between the two ends. Germline V CDR1 and CDR2: SGHNT, YYREEE (reference sequence). The chain's CDR3 is CASSTEGNPSGANVLTF. Written as DNA, the CDR3 is TGTGCCTCAAGCACGGAGGGGAACCCCTCTGGGGCCAACGTCCTGACTTTC.

With regard to this clone: Within the sample, other DNA sequences also encode this same CDR3. The genes are TRBV19 and TRBJ2-7; weak D call: TRBD1 (6 bases). CDR1 is LNHDA and CDR2 is SQIVND in the germline V gene (reference sequence). V was cut by 1 base and J by 3 bases, with 10 bases left in between. This CDR3 has 14 residues. The CDR3 loop reads CASSIGRGSYEQYF. CDR3 sequence (DNA): TGTGCCAGTAGTATAGGCAGGGGCAGCTACGAGCAGTACTTC.

V and J are TRBV19 and TRBJ2-7, with a possible D match to TRBD2 (5 bases). The CDR3 loop spans 14 amino acids. V dropped 4 bases and J dropped 0 bases, with 10 bases sitting between them. The germline V gene has CDR1 LNHDA and CDR2 SQIVND (reference sequence). The CDR3 nucleotides are TGTGCCAGTAGTAGTAGGGAGAGCTCCTACGAGCAGTACTTC. Translating it yields CASSSRESSYEQYF.

The chain links TRBV7-3 to TRBJ2-7; TRBD2 agrees at 8 bases. Germline V gene sequence: CDR1 SGHTA, CDR2 FQGTGA. This CDR3 spans 15 amino acids. J gave up 0 bases and V 2 bases, and 3 bases lay outside the gene matches. CDR3 sequence: CASSLESGSSYEQYF. The CDR3 DNA sequence: TGTGCCAGCAGCTTAGAAAGCGGGAGCTCCTACGAGCAGTACTTC.

The rearrangement uses TRBV30 and TRBJ1-1; 7 bases align to TRBD1. V trimming: 4 bases; J trimming: 6 bases; junction bases outside the gene matches: 8. This CDR3 comprises 13 residues. Germline V lookup: CDR1 GTSNPN, CDR2 SVGIG (reference sequence). The DNA for the CDR3 is TGTGCCTGGAAACTAGGGGGCTTATCTGAAGCTTTCTTT. The encoded protein is CAWKLGGLSEAFF.